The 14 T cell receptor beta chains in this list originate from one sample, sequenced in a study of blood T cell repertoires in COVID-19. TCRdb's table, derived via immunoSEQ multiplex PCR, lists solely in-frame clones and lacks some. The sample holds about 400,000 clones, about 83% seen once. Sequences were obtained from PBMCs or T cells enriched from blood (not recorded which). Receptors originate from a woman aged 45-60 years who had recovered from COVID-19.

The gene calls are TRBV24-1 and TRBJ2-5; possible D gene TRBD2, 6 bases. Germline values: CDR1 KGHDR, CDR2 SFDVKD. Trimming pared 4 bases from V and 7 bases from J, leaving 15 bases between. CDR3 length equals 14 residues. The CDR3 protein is CATSDPGEGMTQYF. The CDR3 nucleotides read TGTGCCACCAGTGACCCGGGGGAAGGGATGACCCAGTACTTC.

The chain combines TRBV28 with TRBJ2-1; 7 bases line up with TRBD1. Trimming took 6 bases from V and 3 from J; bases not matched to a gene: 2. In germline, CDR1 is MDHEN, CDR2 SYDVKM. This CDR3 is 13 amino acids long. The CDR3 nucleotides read TGTGCCAGCAGGACAGGGTTCTACAATGAGCAGTTCTTC. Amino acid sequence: CASRTGFYNEQFF.

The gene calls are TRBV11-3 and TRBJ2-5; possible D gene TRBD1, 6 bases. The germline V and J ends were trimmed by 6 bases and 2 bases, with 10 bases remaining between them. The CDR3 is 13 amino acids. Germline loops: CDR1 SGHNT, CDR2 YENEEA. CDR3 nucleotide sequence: TGTGCCAGCAGATCGGACAGTCAAGAGACCCAGTACTTC. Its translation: CASRSDSQETQYF.

The CDR3 here is CSDRQRGGYNEQFF. Written as DNA, the CDR3 is TGCAGCGACAGGCAGCGAGGGGGATACAATGAGCAGTTCTTC. The V gene is TRBV29-1, the J gene TRBJ2-1; D is possibly TRBD1 (6 bases). Trimming shortened V by 7 bases and J by 4 bases, and 17 bases separated the two germline ends. Germline values: CDR1 SQVTM, CDR2 ANQGSEA. The length of the CDR3 is 14 residues.

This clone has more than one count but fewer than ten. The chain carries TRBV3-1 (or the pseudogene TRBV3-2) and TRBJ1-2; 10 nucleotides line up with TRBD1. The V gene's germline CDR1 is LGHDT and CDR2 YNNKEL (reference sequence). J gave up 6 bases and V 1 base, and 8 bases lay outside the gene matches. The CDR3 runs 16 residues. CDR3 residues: CASSQGPRDRGHGYTF. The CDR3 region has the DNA TGTGCCAGCAGCCAAGGGCCCCGGGACAGGGGCCATGGCTACACCTTC.

The CDR3 protein is CASSIVGGAASYGYTF. CDR3 sequence (DNA): TGTGCCAGTAGTATAGTCGGGGGGGCGGCTTCCTATGGCTACACCTTC. V is TRBV19 and J is TRBJ1-2, with D perhaps matching TRBD1 (6 bases). V lost 1 base to trimming and J lost 4 bases, with 16 bases between them. Germline CDR1 LNHDA, CDR2 SQIVND (reference sequence). The CDR3 length is 16 residues.

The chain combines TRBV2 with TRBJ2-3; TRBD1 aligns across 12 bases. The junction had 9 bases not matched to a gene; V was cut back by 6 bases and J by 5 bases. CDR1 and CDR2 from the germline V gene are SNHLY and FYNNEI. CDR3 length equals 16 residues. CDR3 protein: CASRAHGTGGLDTQYF. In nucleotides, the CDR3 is TGTGCCAGCAGGGCCCACGGGACAGGGGGCCTAGATACGCAGTATTTT.

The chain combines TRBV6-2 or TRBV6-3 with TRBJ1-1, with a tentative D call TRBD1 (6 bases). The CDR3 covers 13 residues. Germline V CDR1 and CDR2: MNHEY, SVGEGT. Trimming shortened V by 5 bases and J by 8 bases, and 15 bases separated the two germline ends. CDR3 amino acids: CASSKGQVREAFF. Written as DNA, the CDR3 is TGTGCCAGCAGTAAGGGACAAGTTCGAGAAGCTTTCTTT.

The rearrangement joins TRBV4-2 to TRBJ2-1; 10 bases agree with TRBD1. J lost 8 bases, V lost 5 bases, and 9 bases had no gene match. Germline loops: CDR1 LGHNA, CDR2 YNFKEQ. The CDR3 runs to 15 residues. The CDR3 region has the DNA TGTGCCAGCAGCGATCCGGGACAGGGGAAATATGAGCAGTTCTTC. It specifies CASSDPGQGKYEQFF.

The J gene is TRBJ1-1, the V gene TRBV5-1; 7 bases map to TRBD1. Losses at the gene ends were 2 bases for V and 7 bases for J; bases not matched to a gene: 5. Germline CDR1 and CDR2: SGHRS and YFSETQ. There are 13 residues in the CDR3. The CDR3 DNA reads TGCGCCAGCAGCTTTACAGGGGACTTTGAAGCTTTCTTT. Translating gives CASSFTGDFEAFF.

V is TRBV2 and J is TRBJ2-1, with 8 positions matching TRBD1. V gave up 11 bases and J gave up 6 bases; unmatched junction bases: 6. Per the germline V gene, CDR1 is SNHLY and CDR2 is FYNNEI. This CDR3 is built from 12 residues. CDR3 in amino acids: CAGTGQVNEQFF. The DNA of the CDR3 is TGTGCCGGGACAGGCCAGGTCAATGAGCAGTTCTTC.

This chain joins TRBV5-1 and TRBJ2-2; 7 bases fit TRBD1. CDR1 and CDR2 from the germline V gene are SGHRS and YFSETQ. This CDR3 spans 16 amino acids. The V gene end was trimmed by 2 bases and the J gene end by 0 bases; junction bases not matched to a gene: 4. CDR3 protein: CASSFQGDANTGELFF. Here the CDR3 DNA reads TGCGCCAGCAGCTTCCAGGGGGACGCGAACACCGGGGAGCTGTTTTTT. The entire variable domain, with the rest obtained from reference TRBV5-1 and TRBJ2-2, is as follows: KAGVTQTPRYLIKTRGQQVTLSCSPISGHRSVSWYQQTPGQGLQFLFEYFSETQRNKGNFPGRFSGRQFSNSRSEMNVSTLELGDSALYLCASSFQGDANTGELFFGEGSRLTVL.

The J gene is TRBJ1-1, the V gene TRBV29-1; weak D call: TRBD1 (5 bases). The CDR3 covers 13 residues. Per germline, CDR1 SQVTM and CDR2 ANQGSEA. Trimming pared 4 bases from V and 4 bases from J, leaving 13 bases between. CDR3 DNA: TGCAGCGTTGCGACAGAAGGACGCACTGAAGCTTTCTTT. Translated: CSVATEGRTEAFF.

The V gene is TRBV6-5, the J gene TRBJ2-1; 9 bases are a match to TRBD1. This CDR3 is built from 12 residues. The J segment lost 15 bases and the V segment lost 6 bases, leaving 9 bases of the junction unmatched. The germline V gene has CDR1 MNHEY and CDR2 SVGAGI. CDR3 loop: CASSTFGTGPFF. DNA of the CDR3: TGTGCCAGCAGCACCTTCGGGACAGGGCCGTTCTTC.